This T cell receptor (beta chain) was identified during a study of Graves' ophthalmopathy and Graves' hyperthyroidism. Study observations and caveats: Progression of ophthalmopathy was predicted by the model with 60% to 71% sensitivity and roughly 78% specificity.

V was pared by 4 bases and J by 7 bases, with 8 bases of the junction left unmatched. Per germline, CDR1 SGHRS and CDR2 YFSETQ. This CDR3 spans 14 amino acids. The sequenced template was RNA, covering the TCR beta CDR3 region. RT-PCR was first run with HTBI primers, then multiplex PCR in a second round. A single record per CDR3 protein comes from TCRdb applying MiXCR to the multiplex PCR reads. The top ten clones hold 11% of a sample with more than 1,000,000 distinct CDR3 sequences, 35% to 45% of them seen once. This clonotype has ten or more counts. Its antigen remains unknown. Hyperthyroidism patients, all newly diagnosed, had under 2 months' duration and ages of 18 to 65.

The genes are TRBV5-1 and TRBJ1-5, with 7 bases that match TRBD1. The source material was peripheral blood or thyroid tissue (not recorded which). This receptor was taken from an adult man with Graves' hyperthyroidism. The CDR3 DNA sequence: TGCGCCAGCAGCGGAACAGGGGATGGGCAGCCCCAGCATTTT. Translated, it gives CASSGTGDGQPQHF.